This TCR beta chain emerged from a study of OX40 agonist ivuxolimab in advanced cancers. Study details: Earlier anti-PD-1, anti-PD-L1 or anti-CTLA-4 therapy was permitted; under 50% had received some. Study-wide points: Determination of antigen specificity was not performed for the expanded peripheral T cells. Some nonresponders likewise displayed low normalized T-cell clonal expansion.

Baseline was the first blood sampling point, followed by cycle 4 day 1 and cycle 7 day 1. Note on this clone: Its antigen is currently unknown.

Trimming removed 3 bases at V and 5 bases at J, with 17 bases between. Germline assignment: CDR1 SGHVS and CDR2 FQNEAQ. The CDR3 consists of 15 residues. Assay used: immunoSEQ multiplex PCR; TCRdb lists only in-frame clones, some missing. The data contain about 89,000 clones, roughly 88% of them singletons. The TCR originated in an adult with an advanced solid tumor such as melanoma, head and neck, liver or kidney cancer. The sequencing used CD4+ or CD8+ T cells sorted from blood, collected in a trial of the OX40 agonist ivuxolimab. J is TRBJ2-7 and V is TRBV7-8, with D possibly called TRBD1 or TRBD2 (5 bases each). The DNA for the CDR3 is TGTGCCAGCAGCTTCGGACGGGGCATTGCCCACGAGCAGTACTTC. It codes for CASSFGRGIAHEQYF.